One and the same sample provided the 24 T cell receptor beta chains below, sequenced in a study of blood T cell repertoires in COVID-19. The repertoire was sequenced with immunoSEQ multiplex PCR; TCRdb's copy has only in-frame clones and lacks some. The sample has some 270,000 clones, roughly 89% seen once. The sample comprised peripheral blood. These receptors all come from a woman in her fifties or sixties with COVID-19, enrolled during active disease.

The chain has TRBV7-7 and TRBJ2-5; a possible D gene is TRBD2 (5 bases). The germline V gene has CDR1 SSHAT and CDR2 FNYEAQ (reference sequence). This CDR3 spans 14 amino acids. The V and J ends lost 1 base and 5 bases respectively, with 11 bases between them. The CDR3 here is CASSLGSGWETQYF. CDR3 nucleotides: TGTGCCAGCAGCTTAGGATCGGGGTGGGAGACCCAGTACTTC.

This clone was counted a single time. The chain combines TRBV7-2 with TRBJ2-1, with 10 bases that match TRBD1. This CDR3 has 16 amino acids. V lost 2 bases, J lost 4 bases, and 5 bases stayed unmatched. The germline gives CDR1 SGHTA, CDR2 FQGNSA. The chain's CDR3 is CASSLNDRGQYNEQFF. The CDR3 DNA is TGTGCCAGCAGCTTAAACGACAGGGGGCAATACAATGAGCAGTTCTTC.

CDR3 in amino acids: CSVEGGGGTEAFF. The CDR3 DNA reads as TGCAGCGTTGAAGGAGGGGGGGGTACTGAAGCTTTCTTT. The chain recombines TRBV29-1 with TRBJ1-1; D possibly corresponds to TRBD1 (6 bases). This CDR3 is built from 13 residues. V lost 1 base and J lost 5, with 11 bases in between. CDR1 and CDR2 (germline): SQVTM, ANQGSEA.

The gene calls are TRBV7-8 and TRBJ1-5; D is perhaps TRBD1 (6 bases). In germline, CDR1 is SGHVS, CDR2 FQNEAQ. This CDR3 comprises 16 residues. With 5 bases removed from V and 4 bases from J, the gap between germline ends came to 18 bases. CDR3 loop: CASSPRPGAQNQPQHF. DNA for the CDR3: TGTGCCAGCAGCCCCAGGCCAGGGGCTCAAAATCAGCCCCAGCATTTT.

V usage is TRBV4-2 and J usage is TRBJ1-2; possibly TRBD1 for D (6 bases). Germline CDR1 LGHNA, CDR2 YNFKEQ. The CDR3 length is 13 residues. Between the trimmed V and J ends, which lost 1 base and 6 bases, there was a span of 9 bases. CDR3 coding DNA: TGTGCCAGCAGCCAAGGGGGGGGCGATGGCTACACCTTC. Translation: CASSQGGGDGYTF.

The rearrangement joins TRBV6-1 to TRBJ1-5; the D gene is possibly TRBD1 (6 bases). V was shortened by 3 bases and J by 6 bases, with 12 bases between the two germline ends. Looked up from germline, CDR1 is MNHNS and CDR2 is SASEGT. The CDR3 loop spans 14 amino acids. The CDR3 spells CASSERGMGQPQHF. In nucleotides, the CDR3 is TGTGCCAGCAGTGAGAGGGGGATGGGTCAGCCCCAGCATTTT.

This chain uses TRBV9 with TRBJ2-1; TRBD1 aligns across 7 bases. The CDR3 runs 15 residues. With V trimmed by 3 bases and J by 9 bases, 12 bases remained unmatched. Germline V gene sequence: CDR1 SGDLS, CDR2 YYNGEE. The CDR3 spells CASSGRTGQRSEQFF. CDR3 DNA: TGTGCCAGCAGCGGGAGGACAGGACAACGGAGTGAGCAGTTCTTC.

The chain employs TRBV7-9 and TRBJ1-1; 7 bases are shared with TRBD1. The CDR3 spans 13 residues. The V and J ends lost 5 bases and 7 bases, in that order; junction bases with no gene match: 7. The V gene's germline CDR1 is SEHNR and CDR2 FQNEAQ (reference sequence). The CDR3 sequence is CASSRQGFNEAFF. The CDR3 DNA sequence: TGTGCCAGCAGCCGACAGGGTTTTAATGAAGCTTTCTTT.

This sequence joins TRBV6-5 and TRBJ1-2; D is unclear. This CDR3 has 15 residues. The V end lost 6 bases, the J end lost 5 bases, and 19 bases lay between the germline ends. In germline, CDR1 is MNHEY, CDR2 SVGAGI. CDR3 loop: CASSQPEGRWYGYTF. Written as DNA, the CDR3 is TGTGCCAGCAGCCAACCGGAGGGCCGTTGGTATGGCTACACCTTC.

The V call is TRBV5-1, the J call TRBJ2-1; 11 nucleotides match TRBD2. The CDR3 covers 15 residues. From germline, CDR1 is SGHRS and CDR2 YFSETQ. Germline trimming cut 4 bases from V and 4 bases from J; bases unmatched to any gene: 4. CDR3 region: CASSSSGGEYNEQFF. CDR3 bases: TGCGCCAGCAGCAGTAGCGGGGGGGAATACAATGAGCAGTTCTTC.

V and J are TRBV12-3 or TRBV12-4 and TRBJ1-2; possible D gene TRBD1, 6 bases. The CDR3 spans 13 residues. Trimming shortened V by 7 bases and J by 2 bases, and 11 bases separated the two germline ends. CDR3 loop: CASTVGHNYGYTF. DNA for the CDR3: TGTGCCAGCACCGTGGGACACAACTATGGCTACACCTTC.

V usage is TRBV5-4 and J usage is TRBJ1-6; a weak D match, TRBD1 (5 bases). Germline V gene data show CDR1 as SGHNT and CDR2 as YYREEE (reference sequence). This CDR3 has 15 residues. Trimming removed 2 bases from V and 6 bases from J, with 12 bases in between. The CDR3 DNA sequence: TGTGCCAGCAGCTTCCGCCAGGGAAGTAATTCACCCCTCCACTTT. Its protein product is CASSFRQGSNSPLHF.

V gene TRBV19 combines with J gene TRBJ1-1; D ambiguous. Germline loops: CDR1 LNHDA, CDR2 SQIVND (reference sequence). The CDR3 is made up of 15 amino acids. The V end was cut by 4 bases, the J end by 1 base, with 13 bases between. For the CDR3, the DNA is TGTGCCAGTAGTACCCGGGTAGGCTCGAACACTGAAGCTTTCTTT. It encodes CASSTRVGSNTEAFF.

V usage is TRBV5-1 and J usage is TRBJ2-7, with D possibly matching TRBD2 (5 bases). Trimming removed 2 bases at V and 1 base at J, with 10 bases between. CDR1 is SGHRS, CDR2 YFSETQ, per germline. The length of the CDR3 is 14 residues. The DNA for the CDR3 is TGCGCCAGCAGCTTCCCCGGGATATCCTACGAGCAGTACTTC. Amino acids: CASSFPGISYEQYF. The full variable domain, completed using reference TRBV5-1 and TRBJ2-7, is KAGVTQTPRYLIKTRGQQVTLSCSPISGHRSVSWYQQTPGQGLQFLFEYFSETQRNKGNFPGRFSGRQFSNSRSEMNVSTLELGDSALYLCASSFPGISYEQYFGPGTRLTVT.

The chain carries TRBV25-1 and TRBJ2-2; possibly TRBD2 for D (7 bases). V lost 6 bases and J lost 5, with 16 bases in between. The CDR3 extends over 15 amino acids. CDR1 MGHDK and CDR2 SYGVNS come from the germline V gene. This CDR3 is CASSTSRGGTGELFF. The CDR3, as DNA: TGTGCCAGCAGCACCTCGAGGGGGGGTACCGGGGAGCTGTTTTTT. The complete variable domain, with remaining parts taken from reference TRBV25-1 and TRBJ2-2, reads EADIYQTPRYLVIGTGKKITLECSQTMGHDKMYWYQQDPGMELHLIHYSYGVNSTEKGDLSSESTVSRIRTEHFPLTLESARPSHTSQYLCASSTSRGGTGELFFGEGSRLTVL.

This rearrangement joins TRBV6-5 to TRBJ1-2; no clear D gene. The V gene's germline CDR1 is MNHEY and CDR2 SVGAGI. The CDR3 runs to 13 residues. Trimming removed 3 bases from V and 4 bases from J, with 9 bases in between. The CDR3 DNA reads as TGTGCCAGCAGTTATATGGGAGGCTATGGCTACACCTTC. It codes for CASSYMGGYGYTF.

The V call is TRBV6-4, the J call TRBJ1-2, with 12 bases that match TRBD1. From germline, CDR1 is MRHNA and CDR2 SNTAGT. CDR3 length: 17 residues. Trimming took 6 bases from V and 0 from J; bases not matched to a gene: 8. The CDR3 region has the DNA TGTGCCAGCAGAGCATCCGGGACAGGGGGCGCTAACTATGGCTACACCTTC. Its translation is CASRASGTGGANYGYTF.

V and J are TRBV6-2 or TRBV6-3 and TRBJ1-1; D not certain. Germline loops: CDR1 MNHEY, CDR2 SVGEGT. The CDR3 extends over 12 amino acids. Trimming cost V 5 bases and J 9 bases, with 13 bases left between them. This CDR3 is CASSTGVQKAFF. The CDR3 DNA reads TGTGCCAGCAGTACCGGGGTCCAGAAAGCTTTCTTT.

V gene TRBV5-8 combines with J gene TRBJ1-5, with D possibly TRBD1 on 6 matching bases. The CDR3 consists of 13 residues. Germline assignment: CDR1 SGHTS and CDR2 YDEGEE. Trimming removed 4 bases from V and 7 bases from J, with 12 bases in between. CDR3 nucleotides: TGTGCCAGCAGCACCTACAGGGTCCAGCCCCAGCATTTT. It is translated as CASSTYRVQPQHF. The full variable domain, with the rest looked up from reference TRBV5-8 and TRBJ1-5, is EAGVTQSPTHLIKTRGQQATLRCSPISGHTSVYWYQQALGLGLQFLLWYDEGEERNRGNFPPRFSGRQFPNYSSELNVNALELEDSALYLCASSTYRVQPQHFGDGTRLSIL.

The chain recombines TRBV27 with TRBJ2-7, with TRBD1 as a possible D gene (5 bases). This CDR3 spans 13 amino acids. Trimming took off 4 bases at V and 7 bases at J, with 14 bases between the two ends. Germline V lookup: CDR1 MNHEY, CDR2 SMNVEV (reference sequence). The CDR3 nucleotides are TGTGCCAGCAGTTCCCGCAGGGATGAAGAGCAGTACTTC. As protein: CASSSRRDEEQYF.

This clone came up a few times. This chain joins TRBV4-3 and TRBJ1-1, with unresolved D. Germline V CDR1 and CDR2: LGHNA, YSLEER. The ends were cut back, 0 bases at V and 7 bases at J, with 9 bases in the middle. The CDR3 contains 13 residues. The CDR3 bases are TGCGCCAGCAGCCAAGATCGGGTGAGTGAAGCTTTCTTT. Translating it yields CASSQDRVSEAFF.

The chain joins TRBV7-2 to TRBJ2-7; 10 positions agree with TRBD1. J lost 1 base, V lost 5 bases, and 5 bases had no gene match. Germline V gene data show CDR1 as SGHTA and CDR2 as FQGNSA. The CDR3 has 15 residues. The CDR3 sequence is CASSRGQGQSYEQYF. CDR3 nucleotide sequence: TGTGCCAGCAGCCGGGGACAGGGGCAATCCTACGAGCAGTACTTC.

The chain links TRBV5-1 to TRBJ1-2, with unresolved D. The CDR3 has 15 amino acids. The germline V gene encodes CDR1 SGHRS and CDR2 YFSETQ. V lost 2 bases and J 2 bases, leaving 13 bases between the germline ends. The CDR3 DNA follows: TGCGCCAGCAGCTTCGGGCGGGGATCGAACTATGGCTACACCTTC. It yields the protein CASSFGRGSNYGYTF.

This chain links TRBV6-5 with TRBJ1-4, with 7 bases identical to TRBD1. Germline V gene data show CDR1 as MNHEY and CDR2 as SVGAGI. The CDR3 loop spans 15 amino acids. J lost 3 bases, V lost 2 bases, and 3 bases had no gene match. The CDR3 region has the DNA TGTGCCAGCAGTTACCGGGGACAGTCTAATGAAAAACTGTTTTTT. Its translation: CASSYRGQSNEKLFF.